This T cell receptor (beta chain) is drawn from a study of blood T cell repertoires in COVID-19. V gave up 0 bases and J gave up 2 bases; unmatched junction bases: 5. Per the germline V gene, CDR1 is SGHRS and CDR2 is YFSETQ. The CDR3 consists of 17 residues. Data came from immunoSEQ multiplex PCR; TCRdb stores just in-frame clones and leaves some out. The table lists hundreds of thousands of clones, roughly 86% of them singletons. The J gene is TRBJ2-3, the V gene TRBV5-1, with 11 bases aligning to TRBD2. This receptor was obtained from a man between 65 and 80 years old with acute or convalescent COVID-19. Source material: peripheral blood. The CDR3 is CASSLELAGANTDTQYF. DNA of the CDR3: TGCGCCAGCAGCTTGGAACTAGCGGGGGCCAACACAGATACGCAGTATTTT.